These 25 T cell receptor beta chains were sequenced from one sample in a study of shared clonotypes between healthy human individuals. CD45RO-negative CD8 cells positively selected for CCR7 made up the naive population, which excluded terminally differentiated effector memory CD45RA+ cells. The method was immunoSEQ multiplex PCR; TCRdb's version includes in-frame clones alone and lacks a portion of them. The table lists roughly 550,000 clones, 95% of them singletons. Specimen: naive CD8+ T cells sorted from blood. The receptors stem from a woman under 40 in good health.

This clone has a single count. The genes are TRBV23-1 and TRBJ1-2; 7 bases are a match to TRBD1. TRBV23-1 is known as an ORF, though its function is uncertain. This CDR3 is built from 18 residues. Trimming took 8 bases from V and 0 from J; bases not matched to a gene: 18. CDR3 nucleotide sequence: TGCGCCAGCGGACAGGCGCTGCGAAGAGGGGGCCCTAACTATGGCTACACCTTC. It encodes CASGQALRRGGPNYGYTF.

The chain recombines TRBV28 with TRBJ2-5; perhaps TRBD2 as D (5 bases). The DNA end is a closer match to TRBJ2-7, so the J assignment may be wrong. Per germline, CDR1 MDHEN and CDR2 SYDVKM. This CDR3 is 15 amino acids long. The CDR3 DNA is TGTGCCAGCACTAATAGACTTGGGAGCTCCTACGAGCAGTACTTC. Translated, it gives CASTNRLGSSYEQYF.

This chain connects TRBV7-8 to TRBJ2-2; D remains ambiguous. V lost 3 bases and J lost 4, with 15 bases in between. The CDR3 runs to 16 residues. Germline-derived CDR1 and CDR2 are SGHVS and FQNEAQ. CDR3 sequence: CASSFIRWESTGELFF. CDR3 coding DNA: TGTGCCAGCAGCTTCATCCGGTGGGAAAGCACCGGGGAGCTGTTTTTT. Using reference TRBV7-8 and TRBJ2-2 for the parts outside the CDR3, the full variable domain is GAGVSQSPRYKVAKRGQDVALRCDPISGHVSLFWYQQALGQGPEFLTYFQNEAQLDKSGLPSDRFFAERPEGSVSTLKIQRTQQEDSAVYLCASSFIRWESTGELFFGEGSRLTVL.

The chain has TRBV4-1 and TRBJ2-4; 7 nucleotides agree with TRBD2. The CDR3 is made up of 17 amino acids. V was pared by 0 bases and J by 5 bases, with 10 bases of the junction left unmatched. Germline loops: CDR1 MGHRA, CDR2 YSYEKL. This CDR3 reads CASSQDRSSGAENIQYF. The CDR3 DNA sequence: TGCGCCAGCAGCCAAGATCGCTCTAGCGGTGCAGAAAACATTCAGTACTTC.

The chain is built from TRBV29-1 and TRBJ1-1; D is ambiguous. Trimming removed 5 bases at V and 3 bases at J, with 16 bases between. This CDR3 spans 14 amino acids. Germline values: CDR1 SQVTM, CDR2 ANQGSEA. CDR3 region: CSVLSSGIYTEAFF. The CDR3 coding sequence is TGCAGCGTTCTCTCGTCCGGGATCTACACTGAAGCTTTCTTT.

The rearrangement links TRBV5-5 to TRBJ2-7, with D unclear. The germline CDR1 and CDR2 sequences are SGHKS and YYEKEE (reference sequence). The CDR3 contains 15 residues. V lost 2 bases to trimming and J lost 1 base, with 13 bases between them. CDR3 DNA: TGTGCCAGCAGCTTTATAGGTAGCACGTCCTACGAGCAGTACTTC. It yields the protein CASSFIGSTSYEQYF.

V is TRBV6-5 and J is TRBJ2-5; 9 bases agree with TRBD2. The J call may be wrong; the DNA end is better matched by TRBJ2-7. CDR3 length: 14 amino acids. Germline CDR1 reads MNHEY; CDR2 reads SVGAGI. Here the CDR3 reads CASSSISSGSEQYF. The CDR3 DNA reads TGTGCCAGCAGTTCCATCAGTAGCGGGAGCGAGCAGTACTTC.

This chain connects TRBV6-5 to TRBJ1-1, with D perhaps matching TRBD1 (6 bases). Per germline, CDR1 MNHEY and CDR2 SVGAGI. Trimming took 8 bases from V and 4 from J, leaving 14 bases between them. The CDR3 is made up of 13 amino acids. The DNA of the CDR3 is TGTGCCAGCGGGATAAGGGGGATCACTGAAGCTTTCTTT. This encodes CASGIRGITEAFF.

This chain connects TRBV27 to TRBJ1-2, with TRBD1 matching 11 bases. Germline V lookup: CDR1 MNHEY, CDR2 SMNVEV (reference sequence). CDR3 size: 16 residues. The ends lost 3 bases at V and 8 bases at J; junction bases unmatched: 11. The CDR3 DNA reads as TGTGCCAGCAGTTTTGAGGTGGACAGGGGGCTGGAGGGCTACACCTTC. It translates to CASSFEVDRGLEGYTF.

V gene TRBV19 combines with J gene TRBJ1-2, with 7 bases aligning to TRBD1. With V trimmed by 8 bases and J by 4 bases, 4 bases remained unmatched. In germline, CDR1 is LNHDA, CDR2 SQIVND (reference sequence). The length of the CDR3 is 12 residues. CDR3 sequence: CASGTDLYGYTF. Written as DNA, the CDR3 is TGTGCCAGTGGGACAGACCTCTATGGCTACACCTTC.

The rearrangement links TRBV7-9 to TRBJ1-2; D is unresolved. V gave up 9 bases and J gave up 1 base, with 21 bases separating them. Germline-derived CDR1 and CDR2 are SEHNR and FQNEAQ (reference sequence). The CDR3 is 16 amino acids. In DNA form, the CDR3 reads TGTGCCAGTACAAGGGCCAGCCAAACTCTTAACTATGGCTACACCTTC. The encoded protein is CASTRASQTLNYGYTF. Filled out from reference TRBV7-9 and TRBJ1-2, the complete variable domain reads DTGVSQNPRHKITKRGQNVTFRCDPISEHNRLYWYRQTLGQGPEFLTYFQNEAQLEKSRLLSDRFSAERPKGSFSTLEIQRTEQGDSAMYLCASTRASQTLNYGYTFGSGTRLTVV.

This clone was observed a single time. J is TRBJ2-2 and V is TRBV14, with unresolved D. The germline CDR1 and CDR2 sequences are SGHDN and FVKESK. V dropped 1 base and J dropped 4 bases, with 13 bases sitting between them. CDR3 length equals 16 residues. CDR3 coding DNA: TGTGCCAGCAGCCAAGGGTCCTCCTTTTTCACCGGGGAGCTGTTTTTT. Residues: CASSQGSSFFTGELFF. The full variable domain, with the rest looked up from reference TRBV14 and TRBJ2-2, is EAGVTQFPSHSVIEKGQTVTLRCDPISGHDNLYWYRRVMGKEIKFLLHFVKESKQDESGMPNNRFLAERTGGTYSTLKVQPAELEDSGVYFCASSQGSSFFTGELFFGEGSRLTVL.

The chain has TRBV7-9 and TRBJ1-2; D not certain. V dropped 4 bases and J dropped 0 bases, with 12 bases sitting between them. Germline CDR1 is SEHNR and CDR2 is FQNEAQ (reference sequence). The CDR3 has 15 amino acids. CDR3 sequence: CASSSAFGANYGYTF. The CDR3 region has the DNA TGTGCCAGCAGCTCCGCGTTTGGTGCTAACTATGGCTACACCTTC.

This chain connects TRBV6-5 to TRBJ2-1; TRBD2 aligns across 8 bases. J gave up 3 bases and V 8 bases, and 6 bases lay outside the gene matches. Germline V CDR1 and CDR2: MNHEY, SVGAGI. This CDR3 is 14 amino acids long. As DNA, the CDR3 is TGTGCCAGCGGTACTAGCGGATACTACAATGAGCAGTTCTTC. The encoded protein is CASGTSGYYNEQFF.

CDR3 DNA sequence: TGTGCCATCAGTGAGTCGATGGGGAACACTGAAGCTTTCTTT. Its protein product is CAISESMGNTEAFF. This chain connects TRBV10-3 to TRBJ1-1, with D unclear. The germline V and J ends were trimmed by 0 bases and 1 base, with 6 bases remaining between them. CDR1 and CDR2 from the germline V gene are ENHRY and SYGVKD. The CDR3 has 14 amino acids.

V is TRBV7-9 and J is TRBJ1-4; D gene uncertain. V lost 5 bases and J lost 0, with 10 bases in between. The CDR3 is 15 residues long. Germline lookup yields CDR1 SEHNR and CDR2 FQNEAQ (reference sequence). This CDR3 is CASSAGSSTNEKLFF. The DNA of the CDR3 is TGTGCCAGCAGCGCAGGATCTTCAACTAATGAAAAACTGTTTTTT.

The chain combines TRBV25-1 with TRBJ2-7, with no clear D. V lost 3 bases to trimming and J lost 3 bases, with 6 bases between them. The CDR3 sequence is 12 residues long. Germline values: CDR1 MGHDK, CDR2 SYGVNS. The CDR3 loop reads CASSDSYYEQYF. CDR3 DNA sequence: TGTGCCAGCAGTGACAGTTACTACGAGCAGTACTTC.

The chain uses TRBV9 and TRBJ2-7, with D possibly TRBD2 on 6 matching bases. The V gene's germline CDR1 is SGDLS and CDR2 YYNGEE. V was trimmed by 4 bases and J by 3 bases, leaving 11 bases between them. The CDR3 extends over 13 amino acids. The CDR3 reads CASSPPGGYEQYF. The DNA of the CDR3 is TGTGCCAGCAGCCCCCCCGGGGGCTACGAGCAGTACTTC.

J is TRBJ2-5 and V is TRBV28; no definite D call. The germline V gene has CDR1 MDHEN and CDR2 SYDVKM. The V gene lost 8 bases and the J gene lost 1 base, with 14 bases spanning the gap. The CDR3 covers 14 residues. The CDR3 spells CASCLVLGQETQYF. The CDR3, as DNA: TGTGCCAGCTGCTTAGTCCTGGGCCAAGAGACCCAGTACTTC.

The J gene is TRBJ1-1, the V gene TRBV6-5; 8 bases align to TRBD1. V gave up 0 bases and J gave up 5 bases; unmatched junction bases: 8. The germline CDR1 and CDR2 sequences are MNHEY and SVGAGI. This CDR3 is 16 amino acids long. The DNA for the CDR3 is TGTGCCAGCAGTTACTCCCGGACAGGGAGCCTGACTGAAGCTTTCTTT. It encodes CASSYSRTGSLTEAFF.

This sequence joins TRBV30 and TRBJ1-5, with a tentative D call TRBD1 (6 bases). Trimming took 0 bases from V and 7 from J, leaving 13 bases between them. The CDR3 sequence is 14 residues long. The germline V gene has CDR1 GTSNPN and CDR2 SVGIG (reference sequence). The chain's CDR3 is CAWSVGQGFQPQHF. The CDR3 coding sequence is TGTGCCTGGAGTGTAGGTCAGGGGTTCCAGCCCCAGCATTTT.

The gene calls are TRBV29-1 and TRBJ1-1; 7 bases are shared with TRBD1. The CDR3 runs 14 residues. J was trimmed by 4 bases and V by 6 bases; bases with no gene match: 11. The V gene's germline CDR1 is SQVTM and CDR2 ANQGSEA. The CDR3 loop is CSVAGQGEATEAFF. The CDR3 region has the DNA TGCAGCGTCGCAGGTCAGGGGGAAGCCACTGAAGCTTTCTTT.

The chain employs TRBV19 and TRBJ1-4; D is unclear. V lost 4 bases to trimming and J lost 0 bases, with 15 bases between them. There are 17 residues in the CDR3. CDR1 and CDR2 from the germline V gene are LNHDA and SQIVND (reference sequence). The CDR3 spells CASSSRHQISTNEKLFF. The CDR3 coding sequence is TGTGCCAGTAGTAGTAGGCACCAGATCTCAACTAATGAAAAACTGTTTTTT.

J is TRBJ2-7 and V is TRBV28, with TRBD2 matching 12 bases. V dropped 4 bases and J dropped 7; count of bases not matched to a gene: 5. The CDR3 consists of 14 residues. The germline V gene encodes CDR1 MDHEN and CDR2 SYDVKM. This CDR3 is CASSYRLAGDEQYF. The CDR3 nucleotides read TGTGCCAGCAGTTACAGACTAGCGGGAGATGAGCAGTACTTC. The full variable domain, its missing parts supplied by reference TRBV28 and TRBJ2-7, is DVKVTQSSRYLVKRTGEKVFLECVQDMDHENMFWYRQDPGLGLRLIYFSYDVKMKEKGDIPEGYSVSREKKERFSLILESASTNQTSMYLCASSYRLAGDEQYFGPGTRLTVT.

As regards this clone: One junction end disagrees with the germline gene, perhaps due to a read error. The chain employs TRBV4-1 and TRBJ1-6; D is unclear. CDR3 length equals 17 residues. Germline loops: CDR1 MGHRA, CDR2 YSYEKL. The CDR3 is CASSEEVGSEENSPLHF. The CDR3 DNA reads as TGCGCCAGCAGCGAAGAAGTTGGCTCCGAGGAGAATTCACCCCTCCACTTT.